The rows below give T cell receptor beta chains drawn from one sample of a study of blood T cell repertoires in COVID-19. Repertoires were generated with immunoSEQ multiplex PCR, while TCRdb's copy carries only in-frame clones and drops some. The table lists nearly 70,000 clones, 70% to 90% of them singletons. The sequencing input was peripheral blood. The origin of the receptors is a woman in her forties or fifties with COVID-19, enrolled during active disease. Each CDR3 is given with its conserved first and last residue. The D gene is left open where the match is weak. Only part of the rows carry a size: once, few, many, or a class if the clone is expanded.

.	.	TRBV4-1	TRBJ2-3	CASSQLGGTFTDTQYF	TGCGCCAGCAGCCAACTTGGCGGGACTTTTACAGATACGCAGTATTTT
TRBD2	.	TRBV28	TRBJ2-7	CASSPLLAGGEQYF	TGTGCCAGCAGCCCATTGCTAGCGGGAGGCGAGCAGTACTTC
TRBD2	.	TRBV9	TRBJ2-7	CASSVARMAGGGISEQYF	TGTGCCAGCAGCGTAGCGAGAATGGCGGGAGGAGGAATCTCCGAGCAGTACTTC
TRBD2	.	TRBV5-1	TRBJ2-7	CASSLGGGGRNSYEQYF	TGCGCCAGCAGCTTGGGGGGCGGGGGGAGGAACTCCTACGAGCAGTACTTC
.	once	TRBV30	TRBJ1-1	CAWSGPRTVTEAFF	TGTGCCTGGAGTGGCCCAAGGACAGTCACTGAAGCTTTCTTT
.	.	TRBV21-1	TRBJ1-3	CASSKTPPGQVKAGNTIYF	TGTGCCAGCAGCAAAACTCCGCCGGGACAGGTCAAGGCTGGAAACACCATATATTTT
TRBD1	.	TRBV28	TRBJ1-2	CASKGQDDGYTF	TGTGCCAGCAAGGGACAGGATGATGGCTACACCTTC
.	.	TRBV6-5	TRBJ1-1	CASRSFGNTEAFF	TGTGCCAGCAGATCCTTCGGGAACACTGAAGCTTTCTTT
TRBD1	few	TRBV6-1	TRBJ1-5	CASSEGGTVNQPQHF	TGTGCCAGCAGTGAAGGGGGGACAGTTAATCAGCCCCAGCATTTT
TRBD2	.	TRBV4-1	TRBJ2-7	CASSQKLAGDVADEQYF	TGCGCCAGCAGCCAGAAACTAGCGGGAGACGTCGCCGACGAGCAGTACTTC
.	once	TRBV2	TRBJ1-5	CASTDRLNQPQHF	TGTGCCAGCACAGACAGACTCAATCAGCCCCAGCATTTT
TRBD1	.	TRBV18	TRBJ2-2	CASSPQGARTGELFF	TGTGCCAGCTCACCACAGGGGGCGAGGACCGGGGAGCTGTTTTTT
.	few	TRBV10-1	TRBJ1-4	CASSESGRTGGKLFF	TGCGCCAGCAGTGAGTCGGGGCGAACCGGGGGAAAACTGTTTTTT
TRBD2	.	TRBV6-5	TRBJ2-1	CASTILLGGKNEQFF	TGTGCCAGCACCATCTTGTTGGGGGGGAAGAATGAGCAGTTCTTC
TRBD2	few	TRBV5-4	TRBJ2-7	CASSFGGRGHEQYF	TGTGCCAGCAGCTTTGGCGGGAGGGGCCACGAGCAGTACTTC
TRBD2	.	TRBV11-2	TRBJ2-5	CASSPSIAGETQYF	TGTGCCAGCAGCCCTAGCATAGCGGGAGAGACCCAGTACTTC
TRBD2	.	TRBV5-1	TRBJ2-7	CASSRGTSGSGRWGYEQYF	TGCGCCAGCAGCCGCGGGACTAGCGGGAGCGGGCGTTGGGGCTACGAGCAGTACTTC
TRBD1	.	TRBV7-9	TRBJ2-7	CASSKGQGSDEQYF	TGTGCCAGCAGCAAGGGACAGGGAAGTGACGAGCAGTACTTC
TRBD2	few	TRBV5-5	TRBJ2-1	CASSFERGSSYNEQFF	TGTGCCAGCAGCTTCGAGCGGGGGAGCTCCTACAATGAGCAGTTCTTC
TRBD2	.	TRBV24-1	TRBJ2-1	CATSEPGLAGFNEQFF	TGTGCCACCAGTGAGCCGGGACTAGCGGGGTTCAATGAGCAGTTCTTC
.	.	TRBV5-1	TRBJ2-2	CASSLDRAAGELFF	TGCGCCAGCAGCTTGGACAGGGCGGCCGGGGAGCTGTTTTTT
.	.	TRBV9	TRBJ2-1	CASSVAVNEQFF	TGTGCCAGCAGCGTTGCGGTGAATGAGCAGTTCTTC
TRBD1	.	TRBV28	TRBJ1-2	CASSGPDRAYGYTF	TGTGCCAGCAGTGGACCCGACAGGGCTTATGGCTACACCTTC
TRBD1	.	TRBV5-1	TRBJ2-5	CASSPRTGGRQETQYF	TGCGCCAGCAGCCCTAGGACAGGGGGCAGGCAAGAGACCCAGTACTTC
TRBD2	.	TRBV3-1/TRBV3-2	TRBJ2-5	CASSHNVGLAGAETQYF	TGTGCCAGCAGCCATAACGTGGGACTAGCGGGAGCCGAGACCCAGTACTTC
.	.	TRBV28	TRBJ1-2	CACTTEYGYTF	TGTGCCTGTACGACAGAATATGGCTACACCTTC
TRBD1	.	TRBV5-4	TRBJ1-1	CASSFRGLSTEAFF	TGTGCCAGCAGCTTCAGGGGGCTTAGCACTGAAGCTTTCTTT
TRBD1	.	TRBV6-5	TRBJ2-1	CASSYGSRGPYNEQFF	TGTGCCAGCAGTTACGGTAGCAGGGGGCCCTACAATGAGCAGTTCTTC
.	.	TRBV3-1/TRBV3-2	TRBJ2-3	CASSLPQGYTQYF	TGTGCCAGCAGCCTCCCCCAGGGGTATACGCAGTATTTT
.	.	TRBV11-2	TRBJ1-6	CASSQGLRSYNSPLHF	TGTGCCAGCAGTCAGGGGCTGCGCTCCTATAATTCACCCCTCCACTTT
.	.	TRBV6-5	TRBJ1-5	CASSPQGGNQPQHF	TGTGCCAGCAGCCCACAGGGAGGCAATCAGCCCCAGCATTTT